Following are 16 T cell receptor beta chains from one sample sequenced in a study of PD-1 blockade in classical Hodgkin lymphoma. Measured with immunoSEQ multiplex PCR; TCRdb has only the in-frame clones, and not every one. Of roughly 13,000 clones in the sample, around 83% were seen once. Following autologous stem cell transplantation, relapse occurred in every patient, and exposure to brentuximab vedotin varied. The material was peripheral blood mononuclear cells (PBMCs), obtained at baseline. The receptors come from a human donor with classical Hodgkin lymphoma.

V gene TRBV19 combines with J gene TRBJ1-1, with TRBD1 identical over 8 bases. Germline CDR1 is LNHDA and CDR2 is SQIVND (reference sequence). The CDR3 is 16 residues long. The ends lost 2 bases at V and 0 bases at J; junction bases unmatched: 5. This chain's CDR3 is CASSIPRTGMNTEAFF. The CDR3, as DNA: TGTGCCAGTAGTATACCCCGGACAGGGATGAACACTGAAGCTTTCTTT.

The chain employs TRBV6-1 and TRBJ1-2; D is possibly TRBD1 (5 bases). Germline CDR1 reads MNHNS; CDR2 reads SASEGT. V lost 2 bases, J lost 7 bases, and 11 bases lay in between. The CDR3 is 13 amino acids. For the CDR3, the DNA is TGTGCCAGCAGTGAACAGGGTCGTCTTGGCTACACCTTC. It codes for CASSEQGRLGYTF.

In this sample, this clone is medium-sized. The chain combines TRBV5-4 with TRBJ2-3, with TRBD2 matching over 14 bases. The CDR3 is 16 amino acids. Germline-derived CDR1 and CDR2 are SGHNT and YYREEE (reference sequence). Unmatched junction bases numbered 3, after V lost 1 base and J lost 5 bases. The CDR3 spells CASSLMTSGGGDTQYF. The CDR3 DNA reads TGTGCCAGCAGCTTGATGACTAGCGGGGGGGGAGATACGCAGTATTTT.

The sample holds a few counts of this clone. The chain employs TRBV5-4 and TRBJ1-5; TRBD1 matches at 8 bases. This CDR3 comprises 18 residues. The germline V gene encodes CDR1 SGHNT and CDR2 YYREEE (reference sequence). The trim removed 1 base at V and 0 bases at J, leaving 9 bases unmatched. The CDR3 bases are TGTGCCAGCAGCTTGCGGGGGACAGGAGGTATTAGCAATCAGCCCCAGCATTTT. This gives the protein CASSLRGTGGISNQPQHF.

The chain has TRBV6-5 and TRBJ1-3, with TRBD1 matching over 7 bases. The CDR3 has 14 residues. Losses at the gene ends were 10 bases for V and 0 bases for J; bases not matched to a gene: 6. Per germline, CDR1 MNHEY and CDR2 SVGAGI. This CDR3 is CATRGTYSGNTIYF. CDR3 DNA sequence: TGTGCCACCAGGGGGACGTACTCTGGAAACACCATATATTTT.

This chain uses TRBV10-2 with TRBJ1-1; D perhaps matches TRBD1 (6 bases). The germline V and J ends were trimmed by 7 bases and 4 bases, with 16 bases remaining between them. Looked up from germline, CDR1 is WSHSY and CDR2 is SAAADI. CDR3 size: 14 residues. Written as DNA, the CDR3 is TGCGCCAGCAATGGGTCTACAGGGTTCACTGAAGCTTTCTTT. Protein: CASNGSTGFTEAFF.

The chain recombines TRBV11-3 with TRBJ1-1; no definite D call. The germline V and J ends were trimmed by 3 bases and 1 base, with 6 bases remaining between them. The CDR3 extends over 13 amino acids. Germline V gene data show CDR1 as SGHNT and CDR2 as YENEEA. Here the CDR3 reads CASSFLSNTEAFF. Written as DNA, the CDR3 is TGTGCCAGCAGCTTCCTGTCGAACACTGAAGCTTTCTTT.

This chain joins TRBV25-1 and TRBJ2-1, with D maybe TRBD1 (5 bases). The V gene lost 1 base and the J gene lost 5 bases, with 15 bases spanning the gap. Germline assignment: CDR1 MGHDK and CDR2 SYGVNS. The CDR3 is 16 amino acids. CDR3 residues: CASSEWGRNRNNEQFF. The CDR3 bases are TGTGCCAGCAGTGAATGGGGTAGGAACAGGAACAATGAGCAGTTCTTC.

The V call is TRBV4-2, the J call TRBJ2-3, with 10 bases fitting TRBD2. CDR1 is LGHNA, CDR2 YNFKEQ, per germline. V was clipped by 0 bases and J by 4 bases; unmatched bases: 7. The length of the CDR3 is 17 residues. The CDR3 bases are TGTGCCAGCAGCCAAGAACCAAGCGGGGGGGGGCCAGATACGCAGTATTTT. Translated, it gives CASSQEPSGGGPDTQYF.

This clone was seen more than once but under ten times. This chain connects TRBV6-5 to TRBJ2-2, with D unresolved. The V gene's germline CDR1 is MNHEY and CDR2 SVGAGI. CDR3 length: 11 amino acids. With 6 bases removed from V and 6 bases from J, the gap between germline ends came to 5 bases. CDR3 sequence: CASRAPGELFF. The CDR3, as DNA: TGTGCCAGCAGAGCCCCCGGGGAGCTGTTTTTT.

The CDR3 here is CASTGTALHEQYF. The CDR3 coding sequence is TGTGCCAGCACCGGGACGGCCCTCCACGAGCAGTACTTC. The rearrangement uses TRBV6-1 and TRBJ2-7; tentatively, D is TRBD1 or TRBD2 (5 bases each). Germline V CDR1 and CDR2: MNHNS, SASEGT. There are 13 residues in the CDR3. V was shortened by 7 bases and J by 5 bases, with 15 bases between the two germline ends.

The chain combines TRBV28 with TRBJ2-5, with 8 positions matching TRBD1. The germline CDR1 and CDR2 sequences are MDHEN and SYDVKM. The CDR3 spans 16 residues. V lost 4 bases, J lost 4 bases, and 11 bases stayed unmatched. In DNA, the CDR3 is TGTGCCAGCAGTTCCAGTTCCAGGGGGCATGGAGAGACCCAGTACTTC. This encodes CASSSSSRGHGETQYF. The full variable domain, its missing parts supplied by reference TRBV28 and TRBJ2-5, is DVKVTQSSRYLVKRTGEKVFLECVQDMDHENMFWYRQDPGLGLRLIYFSYDVKMKEKGDIPEGYSVSREKKERFSLILESASTNQTSMYLCASSSSSRGHGETQYFGPGTRLLVL.

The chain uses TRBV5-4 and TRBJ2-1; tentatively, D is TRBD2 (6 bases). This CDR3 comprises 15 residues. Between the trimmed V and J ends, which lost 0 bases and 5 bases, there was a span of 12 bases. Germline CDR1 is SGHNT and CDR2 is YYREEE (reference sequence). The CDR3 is CASSLDGGSHNEQFF. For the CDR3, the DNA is TGTGCCAGCAGCTTGGATGGAGGGTCCCACAATGAGCAGTTCTTC.

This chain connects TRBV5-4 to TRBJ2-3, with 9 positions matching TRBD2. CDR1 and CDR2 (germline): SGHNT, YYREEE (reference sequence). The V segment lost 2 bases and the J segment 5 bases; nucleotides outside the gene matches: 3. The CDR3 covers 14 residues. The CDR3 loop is CASSLELAGDTQYF. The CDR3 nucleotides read TGTGCCAGCAGCTTAGAACTAGCGGGAGATACGCAGTATTTT.

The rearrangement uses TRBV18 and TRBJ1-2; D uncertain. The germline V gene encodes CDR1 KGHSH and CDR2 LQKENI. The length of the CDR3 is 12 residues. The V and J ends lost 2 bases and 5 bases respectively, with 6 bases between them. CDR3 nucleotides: TGTGCCAGCTCACCAGGCGAATATGGCTACACCTTC. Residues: CASSPGEYGYTF.

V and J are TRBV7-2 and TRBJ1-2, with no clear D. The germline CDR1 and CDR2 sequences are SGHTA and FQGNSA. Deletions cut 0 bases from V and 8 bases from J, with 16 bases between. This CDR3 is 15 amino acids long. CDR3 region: CASSLAGSGSLGYTF. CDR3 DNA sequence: TGTGCCAGCAGCTTAGCGGGGTCGGGCAGCTTGGGCTACACCTTC.